This entry features one T cell receptor (beta chain) sequence. Its antigen is unknown. One base away there is no much larger clone; base qualities are not given. PBMCs were isolated by Ficoll-Paque density gradient centrifugation. The germline V gene gives CDR1 as MNHEY and CDR2 as SVGAGI. A distance of 17 bases separates the germline ends of V and J, which lose 7 bases and 10 bases respectively. The CDR3 starts with the cysteine, ends with the phenylalanine, and has 12 residues. Only the CDR3 region is kept as DNA, spanning 36 bases read in frame from base 1. The sample was run on an Illumina NovaSeq 6000. Using 5'RACE with constant-segment primers, TCRalpha and TCRbeta cDNA libraries were constructed, with sample barcodes and unique molecular identifiers added in the process. RNA was extracted from every sample with Trizol reagent. Amplification of the libraries took two PCR steps, and the second step added a second sample barcode plus Illumina TruSeq adapters. The libraries were sequenced on an Illumina NovaSeq using 2 x 150 bp paired-end reads. Per the source publication's procedure: Reads were demultiplexed and collapsed into UMI-guided consensus sequences with migec v1.2.7. With mixcr v2.1.11, UMI consensuses were aligned to TRA and TRB V and J templates and assembled into clonotypes. A clonotype was counted as expanded or contracted only when both edgeR and NoisET called the clonotype significant, with the noise models trained on biological replicates. edgeR calls used a false discovery rate-adjusted p below 0.01 and a log2 fold-change threshold of 1. PCA with hierarchical clustering of max-normalized trajectories of the 1000 most abundant clonotypes was used as exploratory dynamics analysis. Separately sequenced CD4+ and CD8+ repertoires were used to assign a CD4 or CD8 phenotype to each responding clone. Starting from the raw public reads, TCRdb applied fastp trimming at Q25, assembled clones with MiXCR and retained in-frame beta chains. Rows merge per CDR3 protein into single entries with the most common DNA and genes. The V and J calls and clone size are TCRdb's, not the authors'. The sample table records roughly 300,000 distinct CDR3 sequences; around 15% of these occur just once. Of the sample, about 23% is held by the ten largest clones.

This sample was included in a study of T-cell memory formation after mild COVID-19 (dated by TCRdb to the early 2020s). At the level of the whole study: TCR sequence clusters from the two donors were found to be largely donor specific. In a couple of donors, T-cell clones that expanded and contracted after mild COVID-19 were followed by sequencing TCRalpha and TCRbeta repertoires longitudinally. The cohort was made up of two young adult volunteers, one female and one male, who were previously healthy. The full study reports these points: Clones that contracted from day 15 to 85 showed balanced CD4/CD8 phenotypes, whereas a second wave of clones that expanded from day 15 to 37 leaned towards CD4+. Whether the second-wave clones peaking on day 37 were SARS-CoV-2 specific was not confirmed. The detection of some responding clones in pre-infection memory suggests that pre-existing cross-reactive memory T cells joined the SARS-CoV-2 response. The study included only a couple of mild cases, and larger cohorts that include severe cases with pre-infection samples were judged to be necessary. Contracting CD4+ clones were located mainly in the CM and EM memory subsets, whereas CD8+ clones were found to be enriched in EMRA.

The sample consisted of PBMCs or a T cell subset sorted from them (not recorded which). The sequence links TRBV6-5 to TRBJ2-7, with no D gene named confidently. The sequence was collected from a man aged 18 to 29 who had mild COVID-19 (a few samples of this study predate the infection). The sample titles of this study are shuffled in the database, so cell type and time point are left out; the donor was told from shared clones. In nucleotides, the sequence is TGTGCCAGCACCCCCGATCGGCTCAACCAGTACTTC. It encodes CASTPDRLNQYF.